The 10 T cell receptor beta chains listed next were all sequenced from one sample in a study of cytomegalovirus exposure and HLA in healthy donors listed by TCRdb under 2017. The library was produced with the immunoSEQ multiplex PCR assay. A mixture of 60 forward primers for TCR Vbeta segments and 13 reverse primers for TCR Jbeta segments was used in the multiplex PCR. This is the immuneACCESS table as TCRdb keeps it, with only in-frame sequences that have V and J called. A part of the clones is gone; compared with another copy, unresolved V genes explain less than half, and the rest is unexplained. For this sample the table gives around 130,000 clones, of which approximately 72% were detected only once. Together, the top ten hold about 1.5% of the sample. Sample: PBMCs. The receptors stem from a man younger than 30 in good health and CMV-seronegative.

Comment on this clone: Its ends do not fully match the called genes, so a read error is possible. The V and J genes are TRBV4-3 and TRBJ1-3; D gene ambiguous. Germline V gene data show CDR1 as LGHNA and CDR2 as YSLEER. The CDR3 runs to 18 residues. Written as DNA, the CDR3 is TGCGCCAGCAGCCAAGATACCCCCCCAGGTCTCCCTGGGAACACCATATATTTT. It specifies CASSQDTPPGLPGNTIYF.

The chain links TRBV5-6 to TRBJ2-5; 8 bases map to TRBD1. The J call may be in error: the DNA end matches TRBJ2-7 better. The CDR3 is 17 amino acids. Germline CDR1 reads SGHDT; CDR2 reads YYEEEE. The CDR3 DNA reads as TGTGCCAGCAGCTCCTACCGGACAGGGTCTATCTCATACGAGCAGTACTTC. This encodes CASSSYRTGSISYEQYF.

V is TRBV27 and J is TRBJ2-3; TRBD2 matches 14 bases. Trimming took 4 bases from V and 5 from J; bases not matched to a gene: 8. The germline CDR1 and CDR2 sequences are MNHEY and SMNVEV (reference sequence). The CDR3 is 17 amino acids. The CDR3 DNA is TGTGCCAGCAGTTCCTCGACTAGCGGGGGGGCTGGAGATACGCAGTATTTT. Translation: CASSSSTSGGAGDTQYF.

The genes are TRBV15 and TRBJ2-1, with D possibly matching TRBD1 (6 bases). This CDR3 contains 14 residues. Germline values: CDR1 LNHNV, CDR2 YYDKDF (reference sequence). Trimming removed 8 bases at V and 7 bases at J, with 18 bases between. CDR3 protein: CATGEGQSGNEQFF. CDR3 DNA: TGTGCCACCGGTGAGGGACAATCTGGTAATGAGCAGTTCTTC.

V usage is TRBV29-1 and J usage is TRBJ1-1; no definite D call. Trimming left V 4 bases short and J 1 base short, with 4 bases between. Germline CDR1 is SQVTM and CDR2 is ANQGSEA. This CDR3 has 11 amino acids. The chain's CDR3 is CSVVQNTEAFF. The CDR3 nucleotides are TGCAGCGTTGTCCAGAACACTGAAGCTTTCTTT. Filled out from reference TRBV29-1 and TRBJ1-1, the complete variable domain reads SAVISQKPSRDICQRGTSLTIQCQVDSQVTMMFWYRQQPGQSLTLIATANQGSEATYESGFVIDKFPISRPNLTFSTLTVSNMSPEDSSIYLCSVVQNTEAFFGQGTRLTVV.

The chain combines TRBV5-6 with TRBJ1-3; 10 bases map to TRBD1. Germline values: CDR1 SGHDT, CDR2 YYEEEE. The V gene end was trimmed by 3 bases and the J gene end by 0 bases; junction bases not matched to a gene: 3. The length of the CDR3 is 16 residues. CDR3 protein: CASSWTGGTSGNTIYF. The CDR3 DNA is TGTGCCAGCAGCTGGACAGGGGGGACCTCTGGAAACACCATATATTTT.

This chain uses TRBV10-3 with TRBJ1-1, with D unclear. Looked up from germline, CDR1 is ENHRY and CDR2 is SYGVKD. V was shortened by 0 bases and J by 7 bases, with 6 bases between the two germline ends. The CDR3 is 12 amino acids. The CDR3 nucleotides are TGTGCCATCAGTGAGTCGGCAGGTGAAGCTTTCTTT. Protein sequence: CAISESAGEAFF.

The gene calls are TRBV5-4 and TRBJ1-1, with TRBD1 matching over 11 bases. The junction had 8 bases not matched to a gene; V was cut back by 3 bases and J by 4 bases. Germline CDR1 is SGHNT and CDR2 is YYREEE (reference sequence). The CDR3 runs to 16 residues. The CDR3 nucleotides read TGTGCCAGCAGCTCCGGACAGGGGGCTTGGGGCACTGAAGCTTTCTTT. Translated, it gives CASSSGQGAWGTEAFF.

The V and J genes are TRBV7-8 and TRBJ1-3, with D possibly being TRBD1 (6 bases). Trimming left V 4 bases short and J 0 bases short, with 16 bases between. Germline V gene lookup returns CDR1 SGHVS and CDR2 FQNEAQ. The CDR3 length is 17 residues. CDR3 DNA: TGTGCCAGCAGCTCCCGGGACAAGTCCCTCTCTGGAAACACCATATATTTT. The encoded protein is CASSSRDKSLSGNTIYF.

The chain is built from TRBV6-5 and TRBJ1-1, with TRBD1 matching over 12 bases. Per the germline V gene, CDR1 is MNHEY and CDR2 is SVGAGI. CDR3 length equals 15 residues. V dropped 6 bases and J dropped 7; count of bases not matched to a gene: 9. CDR3 sequence: CASRPPGQGAVEAFF. CDR3 nucleotide sequence: TGTGCCAGCAGGCCCCCGGGACAGGGGGCGGTTGAAGCTTTCTTT.